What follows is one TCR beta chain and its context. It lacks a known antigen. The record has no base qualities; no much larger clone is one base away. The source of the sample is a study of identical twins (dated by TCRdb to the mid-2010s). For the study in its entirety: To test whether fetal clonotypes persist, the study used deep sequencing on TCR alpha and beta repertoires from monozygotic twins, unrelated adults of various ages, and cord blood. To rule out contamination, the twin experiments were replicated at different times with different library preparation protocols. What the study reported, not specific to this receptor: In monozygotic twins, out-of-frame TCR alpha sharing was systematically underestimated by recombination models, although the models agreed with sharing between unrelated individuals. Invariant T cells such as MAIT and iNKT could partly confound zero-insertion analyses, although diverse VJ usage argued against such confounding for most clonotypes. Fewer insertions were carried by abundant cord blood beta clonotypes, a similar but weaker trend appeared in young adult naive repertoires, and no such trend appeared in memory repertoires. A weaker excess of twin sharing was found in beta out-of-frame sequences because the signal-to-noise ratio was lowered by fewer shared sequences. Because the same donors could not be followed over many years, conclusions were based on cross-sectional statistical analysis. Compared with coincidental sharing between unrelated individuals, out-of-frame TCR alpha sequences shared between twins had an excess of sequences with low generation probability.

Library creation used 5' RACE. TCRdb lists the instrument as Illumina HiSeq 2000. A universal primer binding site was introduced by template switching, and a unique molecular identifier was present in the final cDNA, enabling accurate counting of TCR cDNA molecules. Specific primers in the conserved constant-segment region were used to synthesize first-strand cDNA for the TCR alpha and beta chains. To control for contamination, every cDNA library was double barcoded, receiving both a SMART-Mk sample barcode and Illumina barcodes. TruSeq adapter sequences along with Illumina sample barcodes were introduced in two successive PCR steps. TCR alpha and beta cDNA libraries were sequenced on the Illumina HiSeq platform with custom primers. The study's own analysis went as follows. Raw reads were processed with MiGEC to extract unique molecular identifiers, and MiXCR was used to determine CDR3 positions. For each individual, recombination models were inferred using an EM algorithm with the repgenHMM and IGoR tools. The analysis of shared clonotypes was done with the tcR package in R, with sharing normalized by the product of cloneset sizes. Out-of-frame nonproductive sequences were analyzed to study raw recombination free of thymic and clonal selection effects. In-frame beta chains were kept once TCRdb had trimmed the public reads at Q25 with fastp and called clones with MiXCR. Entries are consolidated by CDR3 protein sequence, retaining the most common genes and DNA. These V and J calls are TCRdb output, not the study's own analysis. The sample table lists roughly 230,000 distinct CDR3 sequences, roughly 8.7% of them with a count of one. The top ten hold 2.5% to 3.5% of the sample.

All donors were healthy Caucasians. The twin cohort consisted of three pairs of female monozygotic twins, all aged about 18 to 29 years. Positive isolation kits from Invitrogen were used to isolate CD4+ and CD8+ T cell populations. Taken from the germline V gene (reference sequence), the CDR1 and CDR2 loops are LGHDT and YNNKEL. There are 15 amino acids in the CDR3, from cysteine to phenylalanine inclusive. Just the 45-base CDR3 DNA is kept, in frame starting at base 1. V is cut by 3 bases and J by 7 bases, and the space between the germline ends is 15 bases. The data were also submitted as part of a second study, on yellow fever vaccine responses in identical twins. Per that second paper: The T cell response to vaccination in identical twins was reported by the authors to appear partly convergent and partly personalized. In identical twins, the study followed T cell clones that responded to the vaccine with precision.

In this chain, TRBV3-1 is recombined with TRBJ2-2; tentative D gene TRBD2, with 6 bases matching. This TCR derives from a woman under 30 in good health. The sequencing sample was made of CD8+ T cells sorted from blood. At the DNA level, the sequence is TGTGCCAGCAGCCATGAACAGGACTACCTCGGGGAGCTGTTTTTT. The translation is CASSHEQDYLGELFF.